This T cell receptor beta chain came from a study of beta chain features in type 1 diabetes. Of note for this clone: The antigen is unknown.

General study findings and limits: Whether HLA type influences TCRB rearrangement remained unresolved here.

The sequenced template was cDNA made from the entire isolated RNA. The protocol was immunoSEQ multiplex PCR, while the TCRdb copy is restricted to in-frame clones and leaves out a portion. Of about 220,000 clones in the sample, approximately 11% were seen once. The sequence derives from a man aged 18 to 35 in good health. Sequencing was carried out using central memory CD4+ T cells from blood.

The CDR3 DNA is TGTGCCAGCAGTTTTCCGGAAGGGCCTATTGGGGGGACCCAGTACTTC. Its translation is CASSFPEGPIGGTQYF. The chain carries TRBV7-2 and TRBJ2-5, with D possibly being TRBD1 or TRBD2 (5 bases each). Trimming took 6 bases from V and 7 from J, leaving 24 bases between them. The CDR3 has 16 residues. Germline loops: CDR1 SGHTA, CDR2 FQGNSA. Variable domain in full (rest from reference TRBV7-2 and TRBJ2-5): GAGVSQSPSNKVTEKGKDVELRCDPISGHTALYWYRQSLGQGLEFLIYFQGNSAPDKSGLPSDRFSAERTGGSVSTLTIQRTQQEDSAVYLCASSFPEGPIGGTQYFGPGTRLLVL.